The 24 T cell receptor beta chains in this list originate from one sample, sequenced in a study of blood T cell repertoires in COVID-19 (dated by TCRdb to the early 2020s). Library preparation used the immunoSEQ multiplex PCR assay. TCRdb obtained this table from immuneACCESS and retained in-frame rearrangements with V and J assigned. These tables miss some clones; where compared with another copy, unresolved V genes account for less than half of the shortfall, and the remainder is unexplained. For this sample the table gives hundreds of thousands of clones, of which 70% to 85% were detected only once. About 2% of the sample is taken by the ten largest. The material sequenced was peripheral blood. The receptors derive from a woman over 75 with acute or convalescent COVID-19.

The gene calls are TRBV18 and TRBJ2-5; the D gene is possibly TRBD1 (5 bases). CDR1 and CDR2 from the germline V gene are KGHSH and LQKENI. This CDR3 has 15 amino acids. V was pared by 2 bases and J by 5 bases, with 15 bases between. CDR3 sequence: CASSPTDSPLETQYF. In DNA form, the CDR3 reads TGTGCCAGCTCACCAACAGACAGTCCCCTGGAGACCCAGTACTTC.

The chain joins TRBV28 to TRBJ1-2, with 8 bases aligning to TRBD1. CDR3 length equals 13 residues. Germline values: CDR1 MDHEN, CDR2 SYDVKM. With 6 bases clipped from V and 5 bases from J, the junction kept 5 bases outside the gene matches. CDR3 nucleotides: TGTGCCAGCAGAGCAGGGGGCGGTTATGGCTACACCTTC. This translates into CASRAGGGYGYTF.

This clone occurred once. V gene TRBV4-3 combines with J gene TRBJ2-2, with TRBD2 matching over 15 bases. CDR1 is LGHNA and CDR2 is YSLEER in the germline V gene. V was clipped by 4 bases and J by 6 bases; unmatched bases: 3. This CDR3 has 16 amino acids. CDR3 amino acids: CASSPRTSGGAGELFF. The CDR3 DNA reads TGCGCCAGCAGCCCACGGACTAGCGGGGGGGCCGGGGAGCTGTTTTTT.

The V call is TRBV4-2, the J call TRBJ2-7; 8 bases align to TRBD1. Germline V CDR1 and CDR2: LGHNA, YNFKEQ. The ends lost 0 bases at V and 8 bases at J; junction bases unmatched: 12. This CDR3 has 16 residues. The CDR3 reads CASSQDPGQGPTKQYF. In DNA, the CDR3 is TGTGCCAGCAGCCAAGACCCAGGACAGGGACCTACGAAGCAGTACTTC.

V and J are TRBV7-2 and TRBJ2-3; 10 bases line up with TRBD2. From germline, CDR1 is SGHTA and CDR2 FQGNSA. The CDR3 is 15 residues long. The V and J ends lost 6 bases and 5 bases, in that order; junction bases with no gene match: 8. Here the CDR3 reads CASSLQAGGGDTQYF. The CDR3 coding sequence is TGTGCCAGCAGTCTACAAGCGGGAGGGGGAGATACGCAGTATTTT.

This chain connects TRBV3-1 (or the pseudogene TRBV3-2) to TRBJ2-2; unclear D gene. Trimming removed 1 base at V and 0 bases at J, with 9 bases between. Germline CDR1 and CDR2: LGHDT and YNNKEL (reference sequence). The CDR3 covers 16 residues. The CDR3 here is CASSQGHYTNTGELFF. The CDR3 DNA reads TGTGCCAGCAGCCAAGGGCACTATACGAACACCGGGGAGCTGTTTTTT.

The chain joins TRBV5-6 to TRBJ2-7; 10 positions match TRBD1. The J segment lost 0 bases and the V segment lost 4 bases, leaving 4 bases of the junction unmatched. Germline-derived CDR1 and CDR2 are SGHDT and YYEEEE. CDR3 length equals 15 residues. The CDR3 nucleotides are TGTGCCAGCAGCCGGGACAGGGGAGGCTCCTACGAGCAGTACTTC. Protein: CASSRDRGGSYEQYF.

The sample holds one count of this clone. The chain carries TRBV4-2 and TRBJ2-3, with 12 bases identical to TRBD2. The germline V gene encodes CDR1 LGHNA and CDR2 YNFKEQ. This CDR3 is 17 amino acids long. The V and J ends lost 0 bases and 3 bases, in that order; junction bases with no gene match: 4. The DNA of the CDR3 is TGTGCCAGCAGCCAAGAACTAGCGGGAGGCCCGACAGATACGCAGTATTTT. This codes for CASSQELAGGPTDTQYF.

The chain combines TRBV2 with TRBJ2-1, with 12 bases fitting TRBD2. Trimming at V came to 6 bases and at J to 5 bases, leaving 5 bases not matched to a gene. This CDR3 contains 15 residues. Germline V lookup: CDR1 SNHLY, CDR2 FYNNEI. CDR3 sequence (DNA): TGTGCCAGCAGGGAGACTAGCGGGGGTCACAATGAGCAGTTCTTC. Its translation is CASRETSGGHNEQFF.

The rearrangement uses TRBV6-2 or TRBV6-3 and TRBJ2-2; possible D gene TRBD2, 6 bases. Germline CDR1 and CDR2: MNHEY and SVGEGT. The CDR3 runs 13 residues. Trimming took 2 bases from V and 7 from J, leaving 8 bases between them. The DNA for the CDR3 is TGTGCCAGCAGTTACGGCGGGGTCGGGGAGCTGTTTTTT. It specifies CASSYGGVGELFF.

The V gene is TRBV25-1, the J gene TRBJ1-2; unclear D gene. The CDR3 is made up of 15 amino acids. Trimming shortened V by 6 bases and J by 0 bases, and 14 bases separated the two germline ends. Germline V lookup: CDR1 MGHDK, CDR2 SYGVNS. CDR3 nucleotide sequence: TGTGCCAGCAGCCCAAACCGTATAGCTAACTATGGCTACACCTTC. The encoded protein is CASSPNRIANYGYTF.

The chain has TRBV27 and TRBJ2-1; TRBD2 matches 11 bases. V lost 5 bases and J lost 0; bases outside the gene matches: 9. CDR1 and CDR2 (germline): MNHEY, SMNVEV (reference sequence). The CDR3 contains 18 residues. The CDR3 sequence is CASSPRLAGKSSYNEQFF. CDR3 DNA: TGTGCCAGCAGTCCCAGACTAGCGGGGAAGAGCTCCTACAATGAGCAGTTCTTC.

The chain uses TRBV6-5 and TRBJ1-1; 9 bases agree with TRBD1. From germline, CDR1 is MNHEY and CDR2 SVGAGI. This CDR3 comprises 15 residues. V lost 6 bases, J lost 5 bases, and 10 bases stayed unmatched. This CDR3 is CASRRETGGGTEAFF. The CDR3 DNA follows: TGTGCCAGCAGGAGAGAGACAGGGGGTGGGACTGAAGCTTTCTTT.

The chain combines TRBV5-1 with TRBJ2-5; D is perhaps TRBD1 (5 bases). The CDR3 totals 12 residues. V lost 8 bases, J lost 2 bases, and 10 bases lay in between. From germline, CDR1 is SGHRS and CDR2 YFSETQ. The CDR3 here is CASKDSQETQYF. The CDR3, as DNA: TGCGCCAGTAAAGACAGTCAAGAGACCCAGTACTTC.

The V gene is TRBV4-2, the J gene TRBJ1-5, with D uncertain. V gave up 0 bases and J gave up 2 bases, with 8 bases separating them. Per germline, CDR1 LGHNA and CDR2 YNFKEQ. This CDR3 region has 15 residues. The CDR3 loop reads CASSQDPGGNQPQHF. The DNA for the CDR3 is TGTGCCAGCAGCCAAGATCCCGGGGGCAATCAGCCCCAGCATTTT.

V usage is TRBV19 and J usage is TRBJ1-2, with 10 bases fitting TRBD1. Trimming removed 5 bases from V and 9 bases from J; junction bases left unmatched: 15. Germline values: CDR1 LNHDA, CDR2 SQIVND (reference sequence). This CDR3 contains 16 residues. DNA for the CDR3: TGTGCCAGTAGTGCGAAGGACAGGGGGAGGTATCCCCGCTACACCTTC. Translation gives CASSAKDRGRYPRYTF.

The J gene is TRBJ2-5, the V gene TRBV28; TRBD1 agrees at 7 bases. CDR1 is MDHEN, CDR2 SYDVKM, per germline. J gave up 1 base and V 2 bases, and 10 bases lay outside the gene matches. This CDR3 is 17 amino acids long. DNA of the CDR3: TGTGCCAGCAGTTTACCTTACGGACAGGCACGCCAAGAGACCCAGTACTTC. It specifies CASSLPYGQARQETQYF.

For this clone: Additional DNA sequences in this sample encode the identical CDR3. This rearrangement joins TRBV5-1 to TRBJ1-2; 8 nucleotides line up with TRBD1. The CDR3 has 14 residues. Losses at the gene ends were 4 bases for V and 4 bases for J; bases not matched to a gene: 6. The germline gives CDR1 SGHRS, CDR2 YFSETQ. The CDR3 sequence is CASSPGQGSYGYTF. Here the CDR3 DNA reads TGCGCCAGCAGCCCCGGACAGGGTAGCTATGGCTACACCTTC.

A single count supports this clone. The chain uses TRBV6-2 or TRBV6-3 and TRBJ2-4; D call uncertain. V was shortened by 5 bases and J by 0 bases, with 11 bases between the two germline ends. The CDR3 covers 15 residues. Germline V gene data show CDR1 as MNHEY and CDR2 as SVGEGT. CDR3 nucleotide sequence: TGTGCCAGCAGTGAGACTTGGCTAGCCAAAAACATTCAGTACTTC. Translating gives CASSETWLAKNIQYF.

As for this clone: Other DNA sequences within the sample encode an identical CDR3. The chain links TRBV5-1 to TRBJ1-1, with D possibly TRBD1 on 5 matching bases. Per germline, CDR1 SGHRS and CDR2 YFSETQ. This CDR3 has 13 residues. V dropped 4 bases and J dropped 3 bases, with 10 bases sitting between them. The CDR3 nucleotides are TGCGCCAGCAGCCCGCAGGGCTACACTGAAGCTTTCTTT. This gives the protein CASSPQGYTEAFF. Using reference TRBV5-1 and TRBJ1-1 for the parts outside the CDR3, the full variable domain is KAGVTQTPRYLIKTRGQQVTLSCSPISGHRSVSWYQQTPGQGLQFLFEYFSETQRNKGNFPGRFSGRQFSNSRSEMNVSTLELGDSALYLCASSPQGYTEAFFGQGTRLTVV.

The gene calls are TRBV6-2 or TRBV6-3 and TRBJ1-6, with TRBD1 as a possible D gene (6 bases). The CDR3 has 15 residues. With 5 bases removed from V and 4 bases from J, the gap between germline ends came to 12 bases. CDR1 and CDR2 (germline): MNHEY, SVGEGT. In DNA form, the CDR3 reads TGTGCCAGCAGTAAATGGACAGCTTATAATTCACCCCTCCACTTT. Protein sequence: CASSKWTAYNSPLHF.

The chain joins TRBV7-3 to TRBJ1-1, with a possible D match to TRBD1 (6 bases). Looked up from germline, CDR1 is SGHTA and CDR2 is FQGTGA. The CDR3 sequence is 17 residues long. V lost 4 bases and J lost 4, with 22 bases in between. The CDR3 bases are TGTGCCAGCAGCTCCTTCAGGAGGTATAGGGGGGGCACTGAAGCTTTCTTT. Protein: CASSSFRRYRGGTEAFF.

This sequence joins TRBV6-5 and TRBJ1-1; maybe TRBD1 (5 bases). This CDR3 spans 15 amino acids. Trimming removed 7 bases from V and 1 base from J, with 16 bases in between. The germline CDR1 and CDR2 sequences are MNHEY and SVGAGI. CDR3: CASTPSGGTNTEAFF. The CDR3 nucleotides read TGTGCCAGCACCCCAAGCGGGGGTACGAACACTGAAGCTTTCTTT.

The rearrangement uses TRBV28 and TRBJ2-7; 11 bases agree with TRBD2. The V segment lost 6 bases and the J segment 2 bases; nucleotides outside the gene matches: 6. Germline-derived CDR1 and CDR2 are MDHEN and SYDVKM. The CDR3 is made up of 15 amino acids. The CDR3 sequence is CASSYTSGSTYEQYF. CDR3 sequence (DNA): TGTGCCAGCAGCTATACTAGCGGGAGTACCTACGAGCAGTACTTC.